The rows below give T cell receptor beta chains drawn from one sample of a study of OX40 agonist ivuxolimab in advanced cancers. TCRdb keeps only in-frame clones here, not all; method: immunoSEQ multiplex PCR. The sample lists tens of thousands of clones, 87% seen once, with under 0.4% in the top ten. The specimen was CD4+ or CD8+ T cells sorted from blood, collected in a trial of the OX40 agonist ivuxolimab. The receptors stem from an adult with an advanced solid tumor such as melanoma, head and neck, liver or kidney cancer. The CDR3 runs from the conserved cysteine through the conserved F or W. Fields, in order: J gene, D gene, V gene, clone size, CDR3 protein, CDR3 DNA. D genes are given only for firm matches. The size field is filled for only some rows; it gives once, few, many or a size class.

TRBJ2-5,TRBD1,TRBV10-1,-,CASSRDRQETQYF,TGCGCCAGCTCCCGGGACAGGCAAGAGACCCAGTACTTC
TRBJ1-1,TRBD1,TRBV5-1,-,CASSLTGTGGSGNTEAFF,TGCGCCAGCAGCCTGACCGGGACAGGGGGCTCCGGGAACACTGAAGCTTTCTTT
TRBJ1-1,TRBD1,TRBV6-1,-,CASVLDRVVTEAFF,TGTGCCAGCGTCCTGGACAGGGTGGTAACTGAAGCTTTCTTT
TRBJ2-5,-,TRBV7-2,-,CASSLELSQETQYF,TGTGCCAGCAGCTTAGAGCTATCTCAAGAGACCCAGTACTTC
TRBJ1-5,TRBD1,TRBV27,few,CASKGQNNQPQHF,TGTGCCAGCAAGGGACAGAACAATCAGCCCCAGCATTTT
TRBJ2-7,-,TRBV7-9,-,CASSLYRAPYEQYF,TGTGCCAGCAGTTTATACAGGGCCCCCTACGAGCAGTACTTC
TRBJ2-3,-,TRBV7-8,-,CASSPRVARGDTQYF,TGTGCCAGCAGCCCCCGGGTAGCTCGGGGGGATACGCAGTATTTT
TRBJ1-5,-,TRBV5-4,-,CASSLPGWPQHF,TGTGCCAGCAGCTTACCCGGGTGGCCCCAGCATTTT
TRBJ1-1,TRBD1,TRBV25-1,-,CASTPQGQGGTEAFF,TGTGCCAGCACCCCCCAGGGACAGGGGGGGACTGAAGCTTTCTTT
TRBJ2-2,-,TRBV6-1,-,CASRGTGTGELFF,TGTGCCAGCAGGGGGACCGGCACCGGGGAGCTGTTTTTT
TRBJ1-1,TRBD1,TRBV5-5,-,CASSLVRQGEAFF,TGTGCCAGCAGCTTGGTGCGACAGGGTGAAGCTTTCTTT
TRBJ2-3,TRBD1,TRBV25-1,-,CASGRRGTGGTDTQYF,TGTGCCAGCGGGAGGAGGGGGACAGGGGGCACAGATACGCAGTATTTT
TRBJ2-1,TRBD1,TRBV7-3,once,CASSSMTGKEQFF,TGTGCCAGCAGCTCCATGACAGGGAAAGAGCAGTTCTTC
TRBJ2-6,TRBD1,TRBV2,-,CASREKQGVRGANVLTF,TGTGCCAGCAGGGAAAAACAGGGGGTGCGTGGGGCCAACGTCCTGACTTTC
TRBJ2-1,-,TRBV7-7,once,CASSLSALPGNEQFF,TGTGCTAGCAGCTTATCAGCCCTCCCGGGGAATGAGCAGTTCTTC
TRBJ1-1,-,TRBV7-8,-,CASSLTPNTEAFF,TGTGCCAGCAGCTTAACACCGAACACTGAAGCTTTCTTT
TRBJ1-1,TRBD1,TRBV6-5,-,CASSYSTRGATEAFF,TGTGCCAGCAGTTACTCGACCAGGGGGGCCACTGAAGCTTTCTTT
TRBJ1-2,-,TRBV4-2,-,CASSQDRAFYGYTF,TGTGCCAGCAGCCAAGATCGGGCCTTTTATGGCTACACCTTC
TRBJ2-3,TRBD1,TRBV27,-,CASSGGTGGMDTQYF,TGTGCCAGCAGTGGAGGGACAGGGGGCATGGATACGCAGTATTTT
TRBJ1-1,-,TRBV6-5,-,CASGRNTEAFF,TGTGCCAGCGGGCGCAACACTGAAGCTTTCTTT
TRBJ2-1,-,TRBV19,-,CASSMGLGQFF,TGTGCCAGTAGTATGGGGCTGGGGCAGTTCTTC
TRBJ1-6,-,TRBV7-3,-,CASSFGRNSPLHF,TGTGCCAGCAGCTTCGGCCGAAATTCACCCCTCCACTTT
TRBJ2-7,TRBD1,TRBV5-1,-,CASSQQGVSVYEQYF,TGCGCCAGCAGCCAACAGGGGGTTTCAGTCTACGAGCAGTACTTC
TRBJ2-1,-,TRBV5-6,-,CASSRTDYNEQFF,TGTGCCAGCAGCCGGACAGACTACAATGAGCAGTTCTTC
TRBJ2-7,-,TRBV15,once,CATSRDERTPSSYEQYF,TGTGCCACCAGCAGAGATGAAAGGACGCCGAGCTCCTACGAGCAGTACTTC
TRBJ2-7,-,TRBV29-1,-,CSVVPAVSYEQYF,TGCAGCGTTGTGCCAGCTGTTTCCTACGAGCAGTACTTC
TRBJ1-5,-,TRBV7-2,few,CASSPVPGFNQPQHF,TGTGCCAGCAGCCCAGTCCCGGGATTTAATCAGCCCCAGCATTTT
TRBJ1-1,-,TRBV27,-,CASTPQGIPREAFF,TGTGCCAGCACCCCCCAGGGGATTCCGCGAGAAGCTTTCTTT
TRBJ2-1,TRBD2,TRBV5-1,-,CASSLDGSGGQNEQFF,TGCGCCAGCAGCCTCGATGGTAGCGGGGGACAGAATGAGCAGTTCTTC
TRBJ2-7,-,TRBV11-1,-,CASSSRAVTFYEQYF,TGTGCCAGCAGCTCCCGGGCCGTGACATTCTACGAGCAGTACTTC
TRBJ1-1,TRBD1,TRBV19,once,CASSPRDRGTNTEAFF,TGTGCCAGTAGTCCCCGGGACAGGGGAACCAACACTGAAGCTTTCTTT
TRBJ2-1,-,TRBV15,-,CATSRDGQPYNEQFF,TGTGCCACCAGCAGAGATGGGCAGCCTTACAATGAGCAGTTCTTC
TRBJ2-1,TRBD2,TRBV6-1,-,CASSERLAGGLPYNEQFF,TGTGCCAGCAGTGAAAGACTAGCGGGGGGCCTCCCCTACAATGAGCAGTTCTTC
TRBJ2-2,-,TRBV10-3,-,CAVEVGMKSGELFF,TGTGCCGTGGAAGTGGGTATGAAATCCGGGGAGCTGTTTTTT
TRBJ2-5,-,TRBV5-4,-,CASSLESGIETQYF,TGTGCCAGCAGCTTGGAATCCGGGATAGAGACCCAGTACTTC
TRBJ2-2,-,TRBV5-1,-,CASSLRTDTNTGELFF,TGCGCCAGCAGCCTAAGGACGGATACGAACACCGGGGAGCTGTTTTTT
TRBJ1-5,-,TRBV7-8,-,CASSLAPGQNQPQHF,TGTGCCAGCAGCTTAGCGCCAGGACAGAATCAGCCCCAGCATTTT
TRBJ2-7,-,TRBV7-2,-,CASSTGQLYEQYF,TGTGCCAGCAGCACGGGGCAGCTCTACGAGCAGTACTTC
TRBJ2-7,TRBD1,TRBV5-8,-,CASSRDREYYEQYF,TGTGCCAGCAGCCGGGACAGGGAATACTACGAGCAGTACTTC
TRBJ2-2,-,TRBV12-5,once,CASGSSSAVAGELFF,TGTGCTAGTGGTTCGTCTTCGGCCGTCGCCGGGGAGCTGTTTTTT
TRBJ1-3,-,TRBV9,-,CASSVGGPGSSGNTIYF,TGTGCCAGCAGCGTAGGTGGGCCCGGCTCCTCTGGAAACACCATATATTTT
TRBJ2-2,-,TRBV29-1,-,CSGKQVRGGELFF,TGCAGCGGCAAACAAGTTCGAGGCGGGGAGCTGTTTTTT
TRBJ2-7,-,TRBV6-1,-,CASSDLLSEQYF,TGTGCCAGCAGCGACCTATTATCCGAGCAGTACTTC
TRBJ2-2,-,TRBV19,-,CASTYFTGELFF,TGTGCCAGTACCTATTTTACCGGGGAGCTGTTTTTT
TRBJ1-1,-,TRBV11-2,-,CASSLGLQAAEAFF,TGTGCCAGCAGCTTAGGGCTCCAGGCCGCTGAAGCTTTCTTT
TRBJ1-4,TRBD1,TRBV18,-,CASSPNTGQGNVATNEKLFF,TGTGCCAGCTCACCCAACACCGGACAGGGCAACGTCGCAACTAATGAAAAACTGTTTTTT
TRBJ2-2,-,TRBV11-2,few,CASSLLGSTGELFF,TGTGCCAGCAGCTTACTGGGCTCTACCGGGGAGCTGTTTTTT
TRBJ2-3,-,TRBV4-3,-,CASSQGQGGGTDTQYF,TGCGCCAGCAGCCAAGGACAGGGAGGAGGCACAGATACGCAGTATTTT
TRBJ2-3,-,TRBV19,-,CASTLGGGSTDTQYF,TGTGCCAGTACCTTGGGGGGCGGGAGCACAGATACGCAGTATTTT
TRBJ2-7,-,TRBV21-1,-,CASSKARGRGYEQYF,TGTGCCAGCAGCAAAGCGCGGGGGCGGGGATACGAGCAGTACTTC